This T cell receptor beta chain was captured in a study of blood T cell repertoires in COVID-19. At the level of the study: From T cells, B-cell-depleted T cells, or PBMCs came the material, which was cDNA or gDNA.

Germline V gives CDR1 SEHNR, CDR2 FQNEAQ (reference sequence). The CDR3 extends over 14 amino acids. The ends lost 5 bases at V and 8 bases at J; junction bases unmatched: 8. This clone was observed a few times. The repertoire was sequenced with immunoSEQ multiplex PCR; TCRdb's copy has only in-frame clones and lacks some. Of a few hundred thousand clones listed, roughly nine tenths are singletons. The rearrangement links TRBV7-9 to TRBJ1-2; TRBD1 agrees at 10 bases. This clonotype was sampled from a woman in her thirties with COVID-19, enrolled during active disease. Sequencing was performed on peripheral blood. The CDR3 reads CASSPRQGAWGYTF. CDR3 in DNA: TGTGCCAGCAGCCCGCGACAGGGGGCGTGGGGCTACACCTTC.